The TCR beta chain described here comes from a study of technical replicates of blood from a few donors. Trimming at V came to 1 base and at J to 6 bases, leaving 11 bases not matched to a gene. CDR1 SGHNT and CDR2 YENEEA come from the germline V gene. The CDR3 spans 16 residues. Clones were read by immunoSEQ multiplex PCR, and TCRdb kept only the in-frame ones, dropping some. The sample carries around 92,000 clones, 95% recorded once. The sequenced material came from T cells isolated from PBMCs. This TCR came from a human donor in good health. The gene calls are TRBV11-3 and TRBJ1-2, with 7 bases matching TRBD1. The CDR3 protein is CASSLGQGDFWDGYTF. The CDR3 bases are TGTGCCAGCAGCTTAGGACAGGGCGATTTTTGGGATGGCTACACCTTC.